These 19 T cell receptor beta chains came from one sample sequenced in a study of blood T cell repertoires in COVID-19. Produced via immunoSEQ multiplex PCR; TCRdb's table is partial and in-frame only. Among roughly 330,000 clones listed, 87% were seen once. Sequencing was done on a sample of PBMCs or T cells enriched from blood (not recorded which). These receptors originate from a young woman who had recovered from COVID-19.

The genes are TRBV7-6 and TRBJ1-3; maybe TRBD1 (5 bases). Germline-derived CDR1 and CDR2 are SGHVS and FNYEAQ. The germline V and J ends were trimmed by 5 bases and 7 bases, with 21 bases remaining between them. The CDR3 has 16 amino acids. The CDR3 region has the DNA TGTGCCAGCAGCCTCATACCGGGGGGTATCGAGAACACCATATATTTT. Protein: CASSLIPGGIENTIYF. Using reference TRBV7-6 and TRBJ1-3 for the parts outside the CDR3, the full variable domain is GAGVSQSPRYKVTKRGQDVALRCDPISGHVSLYWYRQALGQGPEFLTYFNYEAQQDKSGLPNDRFSAERPEGSISTLTIQRTEQRDSAMYRCASSLIPGGIENTIYFGEGSWLTVV.

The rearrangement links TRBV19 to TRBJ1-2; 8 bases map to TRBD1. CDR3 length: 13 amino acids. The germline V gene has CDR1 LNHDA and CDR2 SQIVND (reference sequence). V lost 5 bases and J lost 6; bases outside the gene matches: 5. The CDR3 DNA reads TGTGCCAGTAGTTCTGACAGGGGCGATGGCTACACCTTC. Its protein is CASSSDRGDGYTF.

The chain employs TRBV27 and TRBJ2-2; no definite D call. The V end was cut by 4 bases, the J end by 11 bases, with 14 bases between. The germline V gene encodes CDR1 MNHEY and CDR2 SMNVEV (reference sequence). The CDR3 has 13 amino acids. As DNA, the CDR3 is TGTGCCAGCAGTTCCGGGTCGAACGGAGAGCTGTTTTTT. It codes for CASSSGSNGELFF.

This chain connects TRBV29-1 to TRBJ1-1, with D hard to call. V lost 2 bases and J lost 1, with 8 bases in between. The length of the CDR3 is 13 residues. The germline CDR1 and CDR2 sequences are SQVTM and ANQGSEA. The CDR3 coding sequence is TGCAGCGTTGAACTAGGCAGGAACACTGAAGCTTTCTTT. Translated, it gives CSVELGRNTEAFF.

The CDR3 loop reads CASRRPGTGNYEQYF. The CDR3 DNA sequence: TGTGCCAGCAGAAGACCCGGGACAGGGAACTACGAGCAGTACTTC. The gene calls are TRBV11-2 and TRBJ2-7; 9 nucleotides line up with TRBD1. This CDR3 is built from 15 residues. Germline V CDR1 and CDR2: SGHAT, FQNNGV. V shed 6 bases and J 3 bases; nucleotides not matched to a gene: 9.

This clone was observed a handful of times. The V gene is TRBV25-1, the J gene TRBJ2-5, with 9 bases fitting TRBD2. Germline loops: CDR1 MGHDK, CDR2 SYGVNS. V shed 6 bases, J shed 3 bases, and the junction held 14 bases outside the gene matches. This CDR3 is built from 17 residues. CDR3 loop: CASRDPGWRGGEETQYF. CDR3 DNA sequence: TGTGCCAGCAGGGACCCCGGGTGGCGGGGGGGTGAAGAGACCCAGTACTTC.

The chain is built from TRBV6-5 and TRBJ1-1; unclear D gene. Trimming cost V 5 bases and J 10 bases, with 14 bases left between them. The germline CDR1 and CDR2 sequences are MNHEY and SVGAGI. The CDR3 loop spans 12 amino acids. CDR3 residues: CASSPREGRAFF. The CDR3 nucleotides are TGTGCCAGCAGTCCCCGGGAAGGAAGAGCTTTCTTT.

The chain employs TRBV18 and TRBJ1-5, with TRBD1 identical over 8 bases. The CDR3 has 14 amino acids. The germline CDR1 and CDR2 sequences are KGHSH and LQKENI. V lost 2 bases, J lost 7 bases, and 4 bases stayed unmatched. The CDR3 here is CASSPGQGGQPQHF. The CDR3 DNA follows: TGTGCCAGCTCACCAGGACAGGGCGGGCAGCCCCAGCATTTT.

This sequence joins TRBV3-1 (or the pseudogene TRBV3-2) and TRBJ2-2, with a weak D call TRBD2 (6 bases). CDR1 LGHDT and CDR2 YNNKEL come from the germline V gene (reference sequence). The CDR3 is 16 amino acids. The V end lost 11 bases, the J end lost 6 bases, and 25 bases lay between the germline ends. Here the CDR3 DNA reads TGTGCCGGAGCTACGGGGCGGGGATTATCCTCCGGGGAGCTGTTTTTT. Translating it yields CAGATGRGLSSGELFF.

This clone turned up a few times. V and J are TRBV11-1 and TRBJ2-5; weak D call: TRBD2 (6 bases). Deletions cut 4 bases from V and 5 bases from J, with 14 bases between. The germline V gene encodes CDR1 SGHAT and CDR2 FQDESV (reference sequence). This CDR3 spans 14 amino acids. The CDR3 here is CASSSDGGYETQYF. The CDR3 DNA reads TGTGCCAGCAGCTCAGACGGGGGTTACGAGACCCAGTACTTC.

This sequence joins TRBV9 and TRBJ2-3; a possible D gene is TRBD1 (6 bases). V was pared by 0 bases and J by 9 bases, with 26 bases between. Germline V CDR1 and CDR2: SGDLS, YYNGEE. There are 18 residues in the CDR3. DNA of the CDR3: TGTGCCAGCAGCGTAGAGGGGAATAGTTGGGGGCTTCTAGGCACGCAGTATTTT. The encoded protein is CASSVEGNSWGLLGTQYF.

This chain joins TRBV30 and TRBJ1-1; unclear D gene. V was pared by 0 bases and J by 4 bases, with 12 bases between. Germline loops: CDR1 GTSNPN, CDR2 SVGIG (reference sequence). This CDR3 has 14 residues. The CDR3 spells CAWSVRGLATEAFF. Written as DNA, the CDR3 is TGTGCCTGGAGTGTCAGAGGGCTGGCCACTGAAGCTTTCTTT. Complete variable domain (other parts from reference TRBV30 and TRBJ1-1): SQTIHQWPATLVQPVGSPLSLECTVEGTSNPNLYWYRQAAGRGLQLLFYSVGIGQISSEVPQNLSASRPQDRQFILSSKKLLLSDSGFYLCAWSVRGLATEAFFGQGTRLTVV.

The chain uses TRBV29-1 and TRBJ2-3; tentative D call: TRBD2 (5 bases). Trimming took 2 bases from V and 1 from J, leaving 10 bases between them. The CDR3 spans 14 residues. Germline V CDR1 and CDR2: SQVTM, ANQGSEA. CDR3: CSVERRGGTDTQYF. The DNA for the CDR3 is TGCAGCGTTGAAAGACGGGGTGGCACAGATACGCAGTATTTT.

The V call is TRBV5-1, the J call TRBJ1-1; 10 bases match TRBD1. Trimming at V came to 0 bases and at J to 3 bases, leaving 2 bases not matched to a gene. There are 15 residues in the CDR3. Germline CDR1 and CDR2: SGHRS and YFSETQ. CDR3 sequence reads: CASSLDGTGDTEAFF. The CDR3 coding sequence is TGCGCCAGCAGCTTGGACGGGACAGGGGACACTGAAGCTTTCTTT.

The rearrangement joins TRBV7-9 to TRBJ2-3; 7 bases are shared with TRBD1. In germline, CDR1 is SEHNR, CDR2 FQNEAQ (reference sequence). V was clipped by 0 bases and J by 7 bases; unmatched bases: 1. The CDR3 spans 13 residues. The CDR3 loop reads CASSLAGQYTQYF. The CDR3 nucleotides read TGTGCCAGCAGCTTAGCGGGACAGTATACGCAGTATTTT.

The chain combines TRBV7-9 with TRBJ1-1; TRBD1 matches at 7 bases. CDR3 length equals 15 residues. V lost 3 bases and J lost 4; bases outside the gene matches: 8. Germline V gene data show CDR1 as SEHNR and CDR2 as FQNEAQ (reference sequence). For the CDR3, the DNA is TGTGCCAGCAGCTTGAGACAGGGAATAACCACTGAAGCTTTCTTT. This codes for CASSLRQGITTEAFF.

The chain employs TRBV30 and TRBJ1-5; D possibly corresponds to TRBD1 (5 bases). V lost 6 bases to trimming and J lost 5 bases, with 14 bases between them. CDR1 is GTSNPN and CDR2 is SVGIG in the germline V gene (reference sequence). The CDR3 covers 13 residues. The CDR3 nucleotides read TGTGCCTGCCGGGGGGACGGTGATCAGCCCCAGCATTTT. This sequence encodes CACRGDGDQPQHF.

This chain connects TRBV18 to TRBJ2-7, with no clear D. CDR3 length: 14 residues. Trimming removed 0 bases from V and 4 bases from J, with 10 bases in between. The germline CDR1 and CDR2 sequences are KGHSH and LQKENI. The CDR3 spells CASSPPADGYEQYF. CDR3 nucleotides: TGTGCCAGCTCACCACCGGCAGACGGGTACGAGCAGTACTTC.

In nucleotides, the CDR3 is TGTGCCAGCAGCCAAGATCTAGGGGAGGAGACAGATACGCAGTATTTT. It is translated as CASSQDLGEETDTQYF. The rearrangement uses TRBV3-1 (or the pseudogene TRBV3-2) and TRBJ2-3, with D perhaps matching TRBD2 (6 bases). The V gene lost 0 bases and the J gene lost 3 bases, with 13 bases spanning the gap. The CDR3 is made up of 16 amino acids. Germline V gene data show CDR1 as LGHDT and CDR2 as YNNKEL (reference sequence).